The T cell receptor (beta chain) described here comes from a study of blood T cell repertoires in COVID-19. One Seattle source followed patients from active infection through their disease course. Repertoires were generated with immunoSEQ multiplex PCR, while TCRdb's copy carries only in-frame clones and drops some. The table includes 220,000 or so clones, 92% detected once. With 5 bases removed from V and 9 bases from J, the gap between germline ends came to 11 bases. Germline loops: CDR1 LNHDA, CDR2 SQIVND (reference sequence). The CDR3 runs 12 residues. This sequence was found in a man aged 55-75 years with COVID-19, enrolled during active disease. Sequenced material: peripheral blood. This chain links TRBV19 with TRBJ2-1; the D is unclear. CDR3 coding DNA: TGTGCCAGTAGTCCCACCCGCGGTGAGCAGTTCTTC. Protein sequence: CASSPTRGEQFF. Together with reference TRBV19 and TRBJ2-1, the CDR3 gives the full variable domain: DGGITQSPKYLFRKEGQNVTLSCEQNLNHDAMYWYRQDPGQGLRLIYYSQIVNDFQKGDIAEGYSVSREKKESFPLTVTSAQKNPTAFYLCASSPTRGEQFFGPGTRLTVL.